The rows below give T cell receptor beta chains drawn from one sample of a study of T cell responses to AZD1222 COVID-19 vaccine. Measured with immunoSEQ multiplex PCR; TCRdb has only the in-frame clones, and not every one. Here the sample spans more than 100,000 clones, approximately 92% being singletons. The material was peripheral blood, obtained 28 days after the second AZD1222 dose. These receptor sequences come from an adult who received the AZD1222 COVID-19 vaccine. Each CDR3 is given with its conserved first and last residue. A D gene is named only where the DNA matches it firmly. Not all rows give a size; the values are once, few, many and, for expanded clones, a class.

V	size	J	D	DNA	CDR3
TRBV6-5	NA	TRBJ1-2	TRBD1	TGTGCCAGCAGATCAGGGGGAGGCTACACCTTC	CASRSGGGYTF
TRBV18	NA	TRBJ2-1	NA	TGTGCCAGCTCACCACCGGCCTACAATGAGCAGTTCTTC	CASSPPAYNEQFF
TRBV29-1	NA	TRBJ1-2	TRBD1	TGCAGCGTTGAAGTAACAGGGGGCGTTGATGGCTACACCTTC	CSVEVTGGVDGYTF
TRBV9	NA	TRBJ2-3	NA	TGTGCCAGCAGCGTACACGCGGCGTACGGTGTGAATACGCAGTATTTT	CASSVHAAYGVNTQYF
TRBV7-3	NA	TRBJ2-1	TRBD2	TGTGCCAGCAGGAAAACGACTAGCGGGAACTACAATGAGCAGTTCTTC	CASRKTTSGNYNEQFF
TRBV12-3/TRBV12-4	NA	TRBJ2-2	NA	TGTGCCAGCAGTGAACGGACCGGGGAGCTGTTTTTT	CASSERTGELFF
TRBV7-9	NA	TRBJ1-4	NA	TGTGCCAGCAGCTTTACAGCAATTAATGAAAAACTGTTTTTT	CASSFTAINEKLFF
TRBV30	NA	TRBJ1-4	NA	TGTGCCTGGAGTTCCCCGGGACCAAATGAAAAACTGTTTTTT	CAWSSPGPNEKLFF
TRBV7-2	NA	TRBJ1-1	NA	TGTGCCAGCAGCTTAGAGGGGAACACTGAAGCTTTCTTT	CASSLEGNTEAFF
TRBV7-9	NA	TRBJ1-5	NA	TGTGCCAGCAGCTCCCACTTCTCCGATCAGCCCCAGCATTTT	CASSSHFSDQPQHF
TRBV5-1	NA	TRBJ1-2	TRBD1	TGCGCCAGCAGCCAGGGGGATGGGCAAGACACCTTC	CASSQGDGQDTF
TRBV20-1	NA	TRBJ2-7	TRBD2	TGCAGTGCTAGTTTGGCGGGGGGGCCCTACGAGCAGTACTTC	CSASLAGGPYEQYF
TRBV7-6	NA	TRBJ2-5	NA	TGTGCCAGCAGCTTAGCGTATAGCGTATCCGGCCCGACCCAGTACTTC	CASSLAYSVSGPTQYF
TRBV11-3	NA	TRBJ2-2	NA	TGTGCCAGCAGCGGGGTTGTCGGGGAGCTGTTTTTT	CASSGVVGELFF
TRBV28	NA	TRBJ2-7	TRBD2	TGTGCCAGCAGTTTCGGAGGTAGCGGGGGGGTTACCTACGAGCAGTACTTC	CASSFGGSGGVTYEQYF
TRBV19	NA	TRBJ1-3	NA	TGTGCCAGTAGTATGAGGTCGGGTAGCTCTGGAAACACCATATATTTT	CASSMRSGSSGNTIYF
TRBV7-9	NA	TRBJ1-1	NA	TGTGCCAGCAGTCGAGAAGGGGGGAACACTGAAGCTTTCTTT	CASSREGGNTEAFF
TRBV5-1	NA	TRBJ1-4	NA	TGCGCCAGCAGCCGAACGTCGGGGGAGGTCAAACTGTTTTTT	CASSRTSGEVKLFF
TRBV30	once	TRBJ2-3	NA	TGTGCCTGGAGTGTGCGGGGGCTACGCACAGATACGCAGTATTTT	CAWSVRGLRTDTQYF
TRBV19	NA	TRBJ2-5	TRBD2	TGTGCCAGTAGTCGTGGGGCACTAGCGGGACAAGAGACCCAGTACTTC	CASSRGALAGQETQYF
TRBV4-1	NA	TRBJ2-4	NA	TGCGCCAGCAGCCAAAACCAAGTTCCAGGGAGCCTAAAAAACATTCAGTACTTC	CASSQNQVPGSLKNIQYF
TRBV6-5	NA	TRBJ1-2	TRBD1	TGTGCCAGCAGTCCTGGACAGGCCAGCTATGGCTACACCTTC	CASSPGQASYGYTF
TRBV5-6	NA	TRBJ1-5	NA	TGTGCCAGCAGCTTGGCGGGGGCTGGGAATCAGCCCCAGCATTTT	CASSLAGAGNQPQHF
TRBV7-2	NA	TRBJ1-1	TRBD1	TGTGCCAGCAGCGTAGAGGTTATGGGCAGGGGGCCAGCTTTCTTT	CASSVEVMGRGPAFF
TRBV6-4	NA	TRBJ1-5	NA	TGTGCCAGCCATAGGGGCAATCAGCCCCAGCATTTT	CASHRGNQPQHF
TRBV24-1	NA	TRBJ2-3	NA	TGTGCCACCAGTGATTCGGGGGCCGACACAGATACGCAGTATTTT	CATSDSGADTDTQYF
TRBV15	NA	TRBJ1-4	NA	TGTGCCACCAGCAGAGAACGACCGGGTAACAATGAAAAACTGTTTTTT	CATSRERPGNNEKLFF
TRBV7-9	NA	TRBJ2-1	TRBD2	TGTGCCAGCAGCCTCCTCTGGACTAGCGGGGGGGCCCACCACAATGAGCAGTTCTTC	CASSLLWTSGGAHHNEQFF
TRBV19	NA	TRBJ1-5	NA	TGTGCCAGTAGTATAGTCGGGGATAGCAATCAGCCCCAGCATTTT	CASSIVGDSNQPQHF
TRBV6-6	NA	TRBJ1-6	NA	TGTGCCAGCCGGGAAGGGAGGACCTATAATTCACCCCTCCACTTT	CASREGRTYNSPLHF
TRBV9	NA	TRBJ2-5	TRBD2	TGTGCCAGCAGCTTGGGACTAGCGGGGGTCCAAGAGACCCAGTACTTC	CASSLGLAGVQETQYF
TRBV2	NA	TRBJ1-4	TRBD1	TGTGCCAGCAGTGAATTACCAGGGGGTAATGAAAAACTGTTTTTT	CASSELPGGNEKLFF
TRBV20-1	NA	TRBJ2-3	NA	TGCAGTGCTAGTCGTTCCGGTGGGAGCACAGATACGCAGTATTTT	CSASRSGGSTDTQYF
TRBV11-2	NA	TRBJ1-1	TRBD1	TGTGCCAGCAGCCCCCTGACAGGGGGCACTGAAGCTTTCTTT	CASSPLTGGTEAFF
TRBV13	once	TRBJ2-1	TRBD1	TGTGCCAGCAGGCCGCGGGACAGGGGGATCAATGAGCAGTTCTTC	CASRPRDRGINEQFF
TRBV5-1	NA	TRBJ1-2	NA	TGCGCCAGCAGCTTGTTGGGCAGCTCCTATGGCTACACCTTC	CASSLLGSSYGYTF
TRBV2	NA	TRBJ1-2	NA	TGTGCCAGCAGTGGACAGATCCCGAACTATGGCTACACCTTC	CASSGQIPNYGYTF
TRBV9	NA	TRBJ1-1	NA	TGTGCCAGCAGCGTTACAGGGTTAACTGAAGCTTTCTTT	CASSVTGLTEAFF
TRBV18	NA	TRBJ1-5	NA	TGTGCCAGCTCACCGGGGGGGGACCACAGGCAGCCCCAGCATTTT	CASSPGGDHRQPQHF
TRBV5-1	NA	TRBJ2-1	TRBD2	TGCGCCAGCAGCCCTCAAGCGGGGGGGCCAGAGCAGTTCTTC	CASSPQAGGPEQFF
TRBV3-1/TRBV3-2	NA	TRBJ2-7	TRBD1	TGTGCCAGCAGCCAAGATGACAGGGGGCACGAGCAGTACTTC	CASSQDDRGHEQYF
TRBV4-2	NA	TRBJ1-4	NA	TGTGCCAGCAGCGTCCGACACGGAGACCCAACTAATGAAAAACTGTTTTTT	CASSVRHGDPTNEKLFF
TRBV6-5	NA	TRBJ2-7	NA	TGTGCCAGCAGTCGCCCAGGGGAGTTCGGCGAGCAGTACTTC	CASSRPGEFGEQYF
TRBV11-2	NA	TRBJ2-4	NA	TGTGCCAGCAGCCAGGGAGTGCGGAAAAACATTCAGTACTTC	CASSQGVRKNIQYF
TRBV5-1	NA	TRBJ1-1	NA	TGCGCCAGCAGCCCCCAGGGCGACACTGAAGCTTTCTTT	CASSPQGDTEAFF
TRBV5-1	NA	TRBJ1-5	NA	TGCGCCAGCAGCTTGGCCTCGGGGGAACAGCCCCAGCATTTT	CASSLASGEQPQHF
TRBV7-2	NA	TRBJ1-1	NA	TGTGCCAGCAGCTTAGCGTTAAGGGGTAACACTGAAGCTTTCTTT	CASSLALRGNTEAFF
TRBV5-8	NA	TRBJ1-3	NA	TGTGCCAGCAGCTTGGCCCGTCCCCCGGGAAACACCATATATTTT	CASSLARPPGNTIYF
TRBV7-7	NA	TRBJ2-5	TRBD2	TGTGCTAGCAGCTTAGCGTTTAGCGGGGGGGAAGAGACCCAGTACTTC	CASSLAFSGGEETQYF
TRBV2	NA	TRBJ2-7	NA	TGTGCCAGCAGTGTTTTGAGGAATTCGTACGAGCAGTACTTC	CASSVLRNSYEQYF
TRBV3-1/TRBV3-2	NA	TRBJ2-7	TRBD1	TGTGCCAGCAGCCAAGTTCTACCGGGACAGCCGACAAAACGATGGGGGTACTTC	CASSQVLPGQPTKRWGYF
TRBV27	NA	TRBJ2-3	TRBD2	TGTGCCAGCAGTTTGCCCCTAGCGGGGGGACCAGATACGCAGTATTTT	CASSLPLAGGPDTQYF
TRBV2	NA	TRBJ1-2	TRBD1	TGTGCCAGCAGTTACCAGGGGGCTGACTATGGCTACACCTTC	CASSYQGADYGYTF